The entry below gives a single T cell receptor beta chain sequence along with its context. Its antigen is still unknown. The V gene lost 2 bases and the J gene lost 8 bases, with 16 bases spanning the gap. Germline V CDR1 and CDR2: SGHDT, YYEEEE. The CDR3 covers 14 residues. The method was immunoSEQ multiplex PCR; TCRdb's version includes in-frame clones alone and lacks a portion of them. Of about 180,000 clones in the sample, under 90% were seen once. The data were taken from a study of cytotoxic CD8 clonotypes in ibrutinib-treated CLL. About the research overall: Samples yielded averages of some 250,000 productive templates and over 90,000 productive rearrangements. Findings of the study overall: Few clonotypes were public, and these shrank or held steady under treatment.

V usage is TRBV5-6 and J usage is TRBJ1-2, with D uncertain. Sample: PBMCs, taken after 24 months of ibrutinib treatment. The receptor comes from a human donor with chronic lymphocytic leukemia. The CDR3 DNA follows: TGTGCCAGCAGCTTCATTTCAGCCCAGGAGGGCTACACCTTC. This sequence encodes CASSFISAQEGYTF.